This T cell receptor (beta chain) emerged from a study of cytomegalovirus exposure and HLA in healthy donors (dated by TCRdb to about 2017). Context from the whole study: An earlier analysis of approximately 640 of the donors reported 250 to 300 Gb of sequence data and some 120 million unique TCR beta sequences from about 179 million T cells. Of the roughly 400 genotyped donors, about 84% fell in the genetic ancestry cluster associated with self-reported Caucasian donors. All discovery cohort repertoires had been generated using a single sequencing platform. Donor age, sex, ethnicity and CMV serostatus were compiled alongside the repertoire data. Typing coverage differed by locus: A, B, C, DRB1 and DQB1 were typed in roughly 629-640 donors, DQA1 in about 550, DPA1 in approximately 610, and DPB1 in around 490. To predict cytomegalovirus infection status, the study brought together high-throughput TCR immunosequencing, statistical association of individual TCRs with disease status, and machine learning. Along with the approximately 700-subject first cohort, a separate validation cohort of 120 different subjects was used. The study was designed to test whether signatures of past pathogen exposure could be identified by cataloging public T cell receptors. HLA typing covered class I and class II loci at four-digit resolution. An early release covering roughly 640 HLA-typed donors comprised 300 to 350 gigabases of sequencing data and 65 million to 100 million unique TCR sequences. A later genetic analysis used genome-wide SNP genotypes for about 55% of the 666 donors, treating that subset as a discovery cohort. About 5 DR-DQ haplotypes were handled as single units for association and clustering, since linkage in the cohort was strong. On average, around 230,000 unique TCR beta nucleotide sequences were sequenced per donor among a few hundred genotyped donors of the cohort, with about 17% of those sequences being non-productive. To study patterns of TCR occurrence, a later analysis re-analyzed previously published TCR beta repertoires from 650 to 750 donors and added high-resolution HLA genotyping. An earlier analysis of around 580 of the donors used high-throughput TCR beta sequencing to judge whether each TCR beta V gene segment behaved as functional or pseudogenic. Rather than using new phenotypic data, the later analysis identified candidate immune exposures from TCR beta sequences and from how often those sequences occurred across donors. The T cell repertoires of 666 subjects were profiled by immunosequencing and related to cytomegalovirus serostatus. Findings and caveats that apply to the study as a whole: In a later genetic analysis, a missense DCLRE1C variant was associated with V-gene and J-gene trimming of TCR beta chains, and the association was replicated in an independent cohort. Strong co-occurrence of HLA alleles, especially DR and DQ, made assigning TCR associations to individual alleles difficult. Correlated functional status among segregating V segments might be attributable to linkage disequilibrium, but an unknown experimental factor could not be ruled out. Three of the identified cytomegalovirus-associated TCR beta chains were confirmed in vitro to be specific for cytomegalovirus antigens. Compared with the approximately 700-donor mean, donors in an Asian-associated ancestry cluster had fewer N-insertions in productive TCRs, according to a later genetic analysis. In a later analysis, about 17,000 TCR beta sequences were associated with specific HLA alleles at a false discovery rate of 0.05. A total of fewer than 200 TCR beta chains were listed by the study as associated with cytomegalovirus. A cluster of highly shared sequence variants was judged likely to represent a technical artifact of the sequencing pipeline. A later analysis found that most CMV-associated TCR beta chains appeared HLA-restricted, with HLA associations seemingly driven largely by CMV exposure. Because some donors lacked HLA typing at each locus, the association tests relied only on the typed subset. It was suggested by the authors that the approach could potentially be generalized to other disease states and immunological phenotypes. A further reported finding was that TCR beta sequences accurately predicted the HLA-A and HLA-B alleles for most subjects in the first cohort. While some public TCRs were present in many individuals, most TCR sequences turned up only very rarely across donors. This cohort had only TCR beta chains sequenced, and the lack of alpha or paired-chain data limited which features could be detected. Because the 87-base-pair reads could not distinguish some IMGT-functional V segments, including TRBV6-2 and TRBV6-3, those segments were excluded. Sequencing depth was assumed to be roughly uniform across donors in the presence/absence analyses, though that assumption may not hold. Broadly in line with IMGT annotations, most TCR beta V segments showed up in productive rearrangements about 90% or about 30% of the time in an earlier analysis of 450 to 600 of the donors. A later analysis reported that several top co-occurrence clusters appeared linked to parvovirus B19, influenza, CMV and Epstein-Barr virus. Because counts were too low, under 20 rarely observed V segments, including chromosome 9 orphons, were left out of the earlier analysis of a few hundred of the donors. Cytomegalovirus status was reported to be diagnosed by the classifier with high specificity and sensitivity in both the original and validation cohorts. CMV serostatus was the only immune exposure information available for the cohort. In a later analysis, HLA-associated TCR beta chains showed more clonal expansion and lower generation probabilities than non-associated chains that were equally common. In a later analysis, TCR association rates were found to vary across HLA loci, with the most associated TCRs seen for DRB1 alleles and the fewest for HLA-C alleles.

The cohort was made up of roughly 670 healthy bone marrow donors. Cohort members were all nominally healthy when sampled, although unrecorded immune exposures were likely present. The donor tested CMV seronegative and was one of the 352 seronegative cohort members. A peripheral blood sample was provided by each donor, and peripheral blood mononuclear cells were used for TCR beta sequencing. Genomic DNA was extracted from the blood cell samples with the Qiagen DNeasy Blood Extraction Kit. Of note for this clone: Its binding antigen is unknown. It has no much larger one-base neighbor in the sample; base qualities were not kept.

Including cysteine and phenylalanine, the CDR3 has 16 amino acids. CDR3 DNA is the only sequence kept; it has 48 bases, read in frame from the first base. Trimming takes 4 bases from V and 0 bases from J, and the germline ends sit 15 bases apart. For CDR1 and CDR2, the germline V gene lists MGHRA and YSYEKL. The method behind the library was the immunoSEQ multiplex PCR assay. For the multiplex PCR, a mixture combining 60 forward primers for TCR Vbeta segments and 13 reverse primers for TCR Jbeta segments was used. A multiplex PCR assay on genomic DNA amplified the CDR3 region of rearranged TCR beta genes. The amplified TCR beta libraries were sequenced on the Illumina HiSeq System as 87-base-pair reads. The authors' analysis ran thus. A later analysis counted around 72 million unique TCR beta chains across the 666 repertoires, and 9.5 million to 11 million of these chains were shared by at least two donors. Raw reads were error-corrected and collapsed into unique sequences with a nearest-neighbor algorithm that merged closely related sequences to remove PCR and sequencing errors. CDR3 sequences were aligned to IMGT reference sequences to assign V, D and J gene segments. For a sequence to be retained, a match of at least six nucleotides was required to both a V gene segment and a J gene segment. A rearrangement counted as productive if the CDR3 had no stop codons and remained in frame with V and J, and every other rearrangement counted as non-productive. CDR3 was defined according to IMGT convention as the region running from the second conserved V-encoded cysteine to the conserved J-encoded phenylalanine. The earlier analysis of approximately 590 of the donors excluded any sequence lacking an unambiguous match to a single V gene segment. In an earlier analysis of some 590 of the donors, a V segment was called functional when productive rearrangements were above 56.7%, and segregating when the standard deviation between donors exceeded 5%. A statistical classification framework was built to diagnose cytomegalovirus status from the catalog of TCR beta chain sequences. V and J gene assignment, in a later analysis, came from comparing TCR nucleotide sequences with IMGT/GENE-DB human TR gene sequences. The TCRdist pipeline was used in a later analysis to assign CDR3 sequences and most-parsimonious VDJ recombination scenarios. A later analysis defined each TCR beta chain by its CDR3 amino acid sequence plus V-gene family, and excluded reads lacking a unique V-gene family. A later analysis removed nearly 600 highly shared, low-generation-probability nucleotide sequences to deal with suspected cross-contamination and a sequencing artifact. In a later analysis, a clonal expansion index was calculated for each public chain from normalized within-repertoire ranks of inferred template counts. A later analysis computed generation probabilities with a VDJ recombination model fitted to out-of-frame rearrangements, and checked the results against IGoR. In a later analysis, hypergeometric tests were used to score TCR-TCR, TCR-HLA and TCR-CMV co-occurrence, with a repertoire-size bias correction applied to TCR pairs. False discovery rates were estimated in a later analysis by permuting HLA or CMV assignments 20 times. In a later analysis, co-occurring TCRs were grouped using DBSCAN, and TCRdist sequence similarity was added for clustering within HLA-allele-positive subsets. Repertoires with fewer than 30,000 or more than 120,000 public chains were left out of co-occurrence clustering, as were five repertoires with anomalous nucleotide sharing. TCRdb re-hosts the immuneACCESS table, in-frame sequences only. Its copies lack some clones; in the studies checked, an unresolved V gene accounts for under half of them, and the cause for the rest is not known. V and J calls plus clone size are reproduced from that table; the DNA served to infer D and trimming. This sample holds about 160,000 clones; 87% were observed only once. The ten largest clones take up under 0.95% of the sample.

What was sequenced was PBMCs. This TCR derives from a woman in her thirties in good health and CMV-seronegative. The sequence joins TRBV4-1 to TRBJ1-1; no D gene can be assigned with confidence. The DNA sequence reads TGCGCCAGCAGCCTGCTTAATGCGGGGATGAACACTGAAGCTTTCTTT. It specifies CASSLLNAGMNTEAFF.